Below, one T cell receptor beta chain is given with its context. Sequencing used immunoSEQ multiplex PCR; TCRdb keeps in-frame clones, though not all of them. Found here are approximately 45,000 clones, 65% to 85% of them singletons; the top ten hold 5.5% to 6.5%. The data were obtained in a study of blood T cell repertoires in COVID-19. In the study overall: Researchers got acute and convalescent COVID-19 samples from the United States, Italy and Spain. Sources were T cells, B-cell-depleted T cells, or PBMCs; the material itself was cDNA or gDNA.

After removal of 0 bases from V and 6 bases from J, the junction contained 3 bases not matched to a gene. The germline CDR1 and CDR2 sequences are LGHNT and FRNRAP. The CDR3 contains 15 residues. Material for sequencing was peripheral blood. The clonotype was recovered from a woman older than 75 with acute or convalescent COVID-19. This sequence joins TRBV12-5 and TRBJ1-2; 11 bases agree with TRBD1. This chain's CDR3 is CASGLVPGQGDGYTF. CDR3 coding DNA: TGTGCTAGTGGTTTGGTCCCGGGACAGGGGGATGGCTACACCTTC.